This T cell receptor (beta chain) is drawn from a study of OX40 agonist ivuxolimab in advanced cancers. Across the study: Every 2 weeks, ivuxolimab was infused into the patients intravenously at between 0.01 and 10 mg/kg. Hepatocellular carcinoma, melanoma, renal cell or head and neck cancer affected the dose-escalation patients. Study-level findings and limits: Average numbers of expanded clones were greater in CD8+ T cells than in CD4+. Researchers did not establish what antigens the expanded peripheral T cells target.

This clone was seen once. The antigen is not known. Repertoires were generated with immunoSEQ multiplex PCR, while TCRdb's copy carries only in-frame clones and drops some. The data contain over 50,000 clones, about 88% of them seen just once; the ten biggest clones take up roughly 1.5%. The V gene's germline CDR1 is SGHNT and CDR2 YYREEE (reference sequence). V was clipped by 6 bases and J by 5 bases, with 20 bases between them. The CDR3 consists of 16 residues. The material sequenced was CD4+ or CD8+ T cells sorted from blood, taken in a trial of the OX40 agonist ivuxolimab. This receptor was obtained from an adult with an advanced solid tumor such as melanoma, head and neck, liver or kidney cancer. V gene TRBV5-4 combines with J gene TRBJ2-2, with D perhaps being TRBD1 or TRBD2 (7 bases each). The CDR3 DNA reads as TGTGCCAGCACTCCCCAGGGGGGGTTCAATACCGGGGAGCTGTTTTTT. Its protein is CASTPQGGFNTGELFF.